This entry lists 12 T cell receptor beta chains sequenced from one sample in a study of T cells in Graves' hyperthyroidism and ophthalmopathy. TCR beta CDR3 regions were amplified from RNA. Researchers ran a first-round RT-PCR on the TCR CDR3 using the HTBI primer set. TCRdb reprocessed the multiplex PCR reads with MiXCR, giving one entry per CDR3 protein. The profile covers around 600,000 distinct CDR3 sequences, with roughly 15% appearing a single time and around 13% taken by the ten largest. The sample consisted of blood. These receptors were taken from a woman in her forties or fifties with Graves' ophthalmopathy.

The chain couples TRBV7-6 to TRBJ1-4; D is unresolved. V gave up 6 bases and J gave up 4 bases, with 12 bases separating them. CDR1 SGHVS and CDR2 FNYEAQ come from the germline V gene. This CDR3 is built from 14 residues. The CDR3 sequence is CASSPGILNEKLFF. DNA for the CDR3: TGTGCCAGCAGTCCGGGAATACTTAATGAAAAACTGTTTTTT.

This clonotype was observed a few times. This CDR3 is CASRTYWADPANQPQHF. The CDR3 region has the DNA TGTGCCAGCAGAACTTATTGGGCAGATCCAGCAAATCAGCCCCAGCATTTT. The chain has TRBV6-1 and TRBJ1-5; D ambiguous. The germline V gene has CDR1 MNHNS and CDR2 SASEGT. The CDR3 has 17 amino acids. The V gene lost 6 bases and the J gene lost 4 bases, with 22 bases spanning the gap.

This clonotype has at least ten counts. V and J are TRBV6-1 and TRBJ2-7, with 7 bases identical to TRBD2. CDR3 length: 15 residues. Per the germline V gene, CDR1 is MNHNS and CDR2 is SASEGT. V shed 3 bases, J shed 7 bases, and the junction held 12 bases outside the gene matches. In DNA form, the CDR3 reads TGTGCCAGCAGTGATTCTACAAGCGGGATGAGGGAGCAGTACTTC. Residues: CASSDSTSGMREQYF.

Turning to this clonotype: A read error may produce the germline difference seen at one junction end. This rearrangement joins TRBV7-2 to TRBJ1-1; TRBD1 aligns across 9 bases. CDR3 length: 14 amino acids. Germline assignment: CDR1 SGHTA and CDR2 FQGNSA. The CDR3 loop is CASSQEERQGEACF. The CDR3 region has the DNA TGTGCCAGCAGCCAAGAGGAGAGACAGGGGGAAGCTTGCTTT.

This clonotype has just a few counts. The rearrangement links TRBV12-3 or TRBV12-4 to TRBJ2-1, with 11 bases lining up with TRBD2. The CDR3 sequence is 18 residues long. Unmatched junction bases numbered 14, after V lost 2 bases and J lost 8 bases. As DNA, the CDR3 is TGTGCCAGCAGTTTAATGGTGAGACTAGCGGGGTATGCGGATGAGCAGTTCTTC. Amino acids: CASSLMVRLAGYADEQFF.

This chain links TRBV24-1 with TRBJ2-5; 11 nucleotides line up with TRBD1. Germline CDR1 reads KGHDR; CDR2 reads SFDVKD. Trimming at V came to 3 bases and at J to 2 bases, leaving 7 bases not matched to a gene. The CDR3 length is 17 residues. The CDR3 DNA is TGTGCCACCAGTGATACCGGGACAGGGGGGGTACAAGAGACCCAGTACTTC. This translates into CATSDTGTGGVQETQYF.

V is TRBV7-9 and J is TRBJ1-2; D is undetermined. Per germline, CDR1 SEHNR and CDR2 FQNEAQ (reference sequence). With 4 bases removed from V and 5 bases from J, the gap between germline ends came to 14 bases. The CDR3 loop spans 14 amino acids. CDR3 region: CASSYTEAEYGYTF. CDR3 DNA: TGTGCCAGCAGCTACACCGAGGCGGAATATGGCTACACCTTC.

The table lists this clonotype with many counts. The V call is TRBV7-8, the J call TRBJ2-1; 11 bases line up with TRBD2. J was trimmed by 6 bases and V by 5 bases; bases with no gene match: 9. Germline V gene data show CDR1 as SGHVS and CDR2 as FQNEAQ. The CDR3 contains 16 residues. CDR3 protein: CASSPPRLAGGNEQFF. CDR3 sequence (DNA): TGTGCCAGCAGCCCGCCGCGGCTAGCGGGAGGCAATGAGCAGTTCTTC.

This clonotype was observed many times. The chain recombines TRBV12-5 with TRBJ2-3, with 9 bases that match TRBD2. Unmatched junction bases numbered 10, after V lost 0 bases and J lost 3 bases. The length of the CDR3 is 18 residues. CDR1 and CDR2 from the germline V gene are LGHNT and FRNRAP. Here the CDR3 DNA reads TGTGCTAGTGGTTTGGTATTAGGTAGCGGGAGATCTACAGATACGCAGTATTTT. Amino acids: CASGLVLGSGRSTDTQYF.

This clonotype was observed at least ten times. This sequence joins TRBV6-1 and TRBJ2-3, with TRBD2 identical over 10 bases. The CDR3 contains 16 residues. Germline CDR1 MNHNS, CDR2 SASEGT. V was pared by 5 bases and J by 0 bases, with 5 bases of the junction left unmatched. CDR3 nucleotide sequence: TGTGCCAGCAGTTCCGCGACTAGCGGGAGCACAGATACGCAGTATTTT. It specifies CASSSATSGSTDTQYF.

This clonotype was seen only a few times. The gene calls are TRBV5-1 and TRBJ2-5, with a weak D call TRBD2 (6 bases). Germline-derived CDR1 and CDR2 are SGHRS and YFSETQ. The length of the CDR3 is 14 residues. Trimming removed 3 bases from V and 5 bases from J, with 14 bases in between. The CDR3 protein is CASSWTTGRETQYF. The CDR3 nucleotides read TGCGCCAGCAGCTGGACTACAGGTCGGGAGACCCAGTACTTC.

The chain uses TRBV6-2 or TRBV6-3 and TRBJ2-4, with 10 positions matching TRBD2. The CDR3 covers 18 residues. Trimming took 0 bases from V and 9 from J; bases not matched to a gene: 14. Per germline, CDR1 MNHEY and CDR2 SVGEGT. CDR3 amino acids: CASSYSIWTSGELAIQYF. The CDR3 DNA reads TGTGCCAGCAGTTACTCGATCTGGACTAGCGGAGAGTTGGCCATTCAGTACTTC.